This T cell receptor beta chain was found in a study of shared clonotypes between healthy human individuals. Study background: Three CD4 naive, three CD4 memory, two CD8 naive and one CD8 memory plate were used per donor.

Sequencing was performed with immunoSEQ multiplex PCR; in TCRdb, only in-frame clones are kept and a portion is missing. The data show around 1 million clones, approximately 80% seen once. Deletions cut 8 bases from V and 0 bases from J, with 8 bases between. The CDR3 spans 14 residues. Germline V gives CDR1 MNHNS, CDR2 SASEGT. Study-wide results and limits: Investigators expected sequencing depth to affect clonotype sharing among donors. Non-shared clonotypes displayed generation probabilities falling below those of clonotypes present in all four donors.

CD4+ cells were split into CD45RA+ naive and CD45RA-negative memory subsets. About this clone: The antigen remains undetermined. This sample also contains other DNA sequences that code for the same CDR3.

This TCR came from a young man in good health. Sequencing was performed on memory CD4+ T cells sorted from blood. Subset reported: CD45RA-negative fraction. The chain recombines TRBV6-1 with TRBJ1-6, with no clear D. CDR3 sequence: CASGESSYNSPLHF. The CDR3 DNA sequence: TGTGCCAGCGGGGAGAGCTCCTATAATTCACCCCTCCACTTT.